This TCR beta chain is from a study of shared clonotypes between healthy human individuals. Study context: In total, the donors were a couple of women and a few men aged 18 to 49. Study-wide results and limits: Blood alone was sampled, and tissue repertoires likely differ.

With regard to this clone: Its antigen is unidentified.

CDR3 length: 17 amino acids. V was pared by 3 bases and J by 3 bases, with 8 bases of the junction left unmatched. Germline V CDR1 and CDR2: MRHNA, SNTAGT. Sequencing was performed with immunoSEQ multiplex PCR; in TCRdb, only in-frame clones are kept and a portion is missing. The sample includes some 490,000 clones, 81% of them seen just once. This rearrangement joins TRBV6-4 to TRBJ1-2, with TRBD1 matching over 12 bases. This TCR derives from a woman in her 40s in good health. Some clones in this sample may be carry-over from other donors' samples. The sample consisted of PBMCs. The CDR3 loop reads CASSEIPGTGGHYGYTF. The CDR3 DNA follows: TGTGCCAGCAGTGAAATTCCCGGGACAGGGGGCCACTATGGCTACACCTTC.